Shown below are 17 T cell receptor beta chains from a single sample sequenced in a study of breast tumors, draining lymph nodes, adjacent tissues. TCRdb re-called the multiplex PCR reads through MiXCR, storing one row per CDR3 protein. In the table there are about 180,000 distinct CDR3 sequences, about 33% of which are singletons. Samples came from axillary lymph nodes draining the breast cancer. The sequenced sample consisted of axillary lymph node tissue. These receptors were collected from a female donor with breast cancer. Some clones in this sample may be carry-over from other donors' samples.

As to this clonotype: An end of the junction differs from the germline gene, which may be a read error. This chain links TRBV25-1 with TRBJ2-3, with 9 bases lining up with TRBD2. CDR1 and CDR2 (germline): MGHDK, SYGVNS. This CDR3 is built from 15 residues. The CDR3 loop reads CASSRLAEQTDTQYF. CDR3 coding DNA: TGTGCCAGCTCGAGACTAGCGGAACAAACAGATACGCAGTATTTC.

This clonotype has ten or more counts. This rearrangement joins TRBV5-1 to TRBJ2-3; D is perhaps TRBD1 or TRBD2 (5 bases each). Trimming left V 0 bases short and J 4 bases short, with 12 bases between. There are 15 residues in the CDR3. Germline loops: CDR1 SGHRS, CDR2 YFSETQ. The CDR3 protein is CASSLAGRGADTQYF. The CDR3 DNA reads TGCGCCAGCAGCTTGGCAGGGAGAGGAGCAGATACGCAGTATTTT.

There are many counts of this clonotype. The chain has TRBV5-1 and TRBJ2-3; D is ambiguous. The CDR3 extends over 13 amino acids. V shed 4 bases and J shed 4 bases, with 10 bases lying between them. Looked up from germline, CDR1 is SGHRS and CDR2 is YFSETQ. This CDR3 reads CASSLRSADTQYF. CDR3 DNA: TGCGCCAGCAGCCTGAGGTCCGCAGATACGCAGTATTTT.

This chain uses TRBV12-3 or TRBV12-4 with TRBJ1-5, with D possibly matching TRBD1 (6 bases). Trimming cost V 6 bases and J 5 bases, with 20 bases left between them. CDR3 length: 16 residues. DNA of the CDR3: TGTGCCAGCAGATCCGGGACTAGCGGGGGGCATCAGCCCCAGCATTTT. Amino acid sequence: CASRSGTSGGHQPQHF.

This clonotype was recorded many times. This chain uses TRBV30 with TRBJ1-2; a weak D match, TRBD1 (5 bases). V lost 0 bases and J 2 bases, leaving 10 bases between the germline ends. The CDR3 totals 14 residues. Germline CDR1 and CDR2: GTSNPN and SVGIG (reference sequence). CDR3 DNA: TGTGCCTGGAGTGTACAGGCAGGGAACTATGGCTACACCTTC. Its protein is CAWSVQAGNYGYTF.

At least ten counts were recorded for this clonotype. This chain connects TRBV5-8 to TRBJ2-7; 8 bases are shared with TRBD2. Germline trimming cut 2 bases from V and 3 bases from J; bases unmatched to any gene: 16. Germline values: CDR1 SGHTS, CDR2 YDEGEE. The CDR3 has 18 residues. The chain's CDR3 is CASSFWVSGTPSVYEQYF. The CDR3, as DNA: TGTGCCAGCAGCTTTTGGGTTAGCGGGACCCCCTCAGTCTACGAGCAGTACTTC.

Worth noting for this clonotype: At one boundary the junction diverges from the germline segment, which might be a read error. J is TRBJ2-1 and V is TRBV10-3; 10 bases align to TRBD2. CDR3 size: 18 residues. The germline V gene encodes CDR1 ENHRY and CDR2 SYGVKD. The CDR3 protein is CAISESPFRKRGGHEQLF. DNA of the CDR3: TGTGCCATCAGTGAGTCCCCCTTTAGGAAGCGGGGGGGCCATGAGCAGCTCTTC.

At least ten counts were recorded for this clonotype. The chain uses TRBV7-2 and TRBJ2-7; TRBD2 matches at 9 bases. Per germline, CDR1 SGHTA and CDR2 FQGNSA. The CDR3 is 15 amino acids. Losses at the gene ends were 1 base for V and 5 bases for J; bases not matched to a gene: 6. The CDR3 loop reads CASSLEGLAVDEQYF. In nucleotides, the CDR3 is TGTGCCAGCAGCTTAGAGGGACTAGCTGTCGACGAGCAGTACTTC. Using reference TRBV7-2 and TRBJ2-7 for the parts outside the CDR3, the full variable domain is GAGVSQSPSNKVTEKGKDVELRCDPISGHTALYWYRQSLGQGLEFLIYFQGNSAPDKSGLPSDRFSAERTGGSVSTLTIQRTQQEDSAVYLCASSLEGLAVDEQYFGPGTRLTVT.

V and J are TRBV7-3 and TRBJ2-7; a weak D match, TRBD1 (5 bases). CDR1 and CDR2 (germline): SGHTA, FQGTGA. Trimming stripped 5 bases from V and 5 bases from J, with 10 bases between. The CDR3 is made up of 12 amino acids. CDR3 bases: TGTGCCAGCAGCGCGCAGGGTGACGAGCAGTACTTC. Protein product: CASSAQGDEQYF.

The gene calls are TRBV5-6 and TRBJ1-6, with D maybe TRBD1 (5 bases). The V end lost 2 bases, the J end lost 8 bases, and 20 bases lay between the germline ends. Germline V gives CDR1 SGHDT, CDR2 YYEEEE. CDR3 length: 17 residues. CDR3 nucleotide sequence: TGTGCCAGCAGCTTCGCGGGACCCAACCCCTGGGATTCACCCCTCCACTTT. This encodes CASSFAGPNPWDSPLHF.

The gene calls are TRBV5-8 and TRBJ2-2; no firm D call. The CDR3 has 17 residues. The V end lost 2 bases, the J end lost 3 bases, and 17 bases lay between the germline ends. Per germline, CDR1 SGHTS and CDR2 YDEGEE. As DNA, the CDR3 is TGTGCCAGCAGCTTAGTATGGCCAGCGCCCGACACCGGGGAGCTGTTTTTT. This translates into CASSLVWPAPDTGELFF.

The genes are TRBV19 and TRBJ2-5, with D tentatively TRBD1 or TRBD2 (6 bases each). Germline values: CDR1 LNHDA, CDR2 SQIVND (reference sequence). V was pared by 8 bases and J by 5 bases, with 15 bases between. CDR3 size: 13 residues. Written as DNA, the CDR3 is TGTGCCAGTTCACGGGGGCCGAGTGAGACCCAGTACTTC. It is translated as CASSRGPSETQYF. The full variable domain, its missing parts supplied by reference TRBV19 and TRBJ2-5, is DGGITQSPKYLFRKEGQNVTLSCEQNLNHDAMYWYRQDPGQGLRLIYYSQIVNDFQKGDIAEGYSVSREKKESFPLTVTSAQKNPTAFYLCASSRGPSETQYFGPGTRLLVL.

Of note for this clonotype: The conserved phenylalanine or tryptophan is not found at the CDR3 terminus, so this likely reflects a read error. This rearrangement joins TRBV7-9 to TRBJ2-3; D perhaps matches TRBD1 (5 bases). Trimming left V 6 bases short and J 0 bases short, with 10 bases between. This CDR3 spans 14 amino acids. The germline V gene encodes CDR1 SEHNR and CDR2 FQNEAQ (reference sequence). In DNA, the CDR3 is TGTGCCAGCAGTTGGGGCTCTAGCACAGATACGCAGTATCTT. Translating it yields CASSWGSSTDTQYL.

This clonotype occurred many times. J is TRBJ2-5 and V is TRBV6-1; D may be TRBD1 or TRBD2 (7 bases each). V was clipped by 2 bases and J by 4 bases, with 14 bases between them. CDR3 length equals 15 residues. Germline V CDR1 and CDR2: MNHNS, SASEGT. The CDR3 coding sequence is TGTGCCAGCAGTGAAATGGTCAGGGGGGGAGAGACCCAGTACTTC. Protein: CASSEMVRGGETQYF.

This clonotype was found a few times. This clone may be a read error of a much larger clone one base away. The genes are TRBV6-6 and TRBJ2-1, with D hard to call. Trimming shortened V by 5 bases and J by 6 bases, and 11 bases separated the two germline ends. The CDR3 is 13 residues long. In germline, CDR1 is MNHNY, CDR2 SVGAGI (reference sequence). The DNA of the CDR3 is TGTGCCAGCAGTCACGGGCTGAGCAATGAGCAGTTCTTC. Protein product: CASSHGLSNEQFF.

The chain combines TRBV3-1 with TRBJ2-1; D uncertain. V lost 4 bases and J 3 bases, leaving 19 bases between the germline ends. The CDR3 consists of 17 residues. Germline CDR1 reads LGHDT; CDR2 reads YNNKEL (reference sequence). CDR3 region: CASSPPTLERIYNEQFF. DNA for the CDR3: TGTGCCAGCAGCCCTCCGACCTTGGAACGGATCTACAATGAGCAGTTCTTC.

The genes are TRBV2 and TRBJ2-1; TRBD1 might be the D (6 bases). The CDR3 totals 13 residues. In germline, CDR1 is SNHLY, CDR2 FYNNEI. The V end lost 10 bases, the J end lost 3 bases, and 13 bases lay between the germline ends. The CDR3 DNA reads TGTGCCACTACCCCAGGGGACTACAATGAGCAGTTCTTC. Translating it yields CATTPGDYNEQFF.